A single sample is the source of the 30 T cell receptor beta chains below, sequenced in a study of blood T cell repertoires in COVID-19. This table comes from immunoSEQ multiplex PCR, and its TCRdb copy is limited to in-frame clones, with some not included. The table includes 100,000 or so clones, 81% detected once. Material: peripheral blood. Every receptor here comes from a human donor in a cohort sampled during active COVID-19.

V gene TRBV28 combines with J gene TRBJ1-2, with a tentative D call TRBD1 (5 bases). The CDR3 runs to 12 residues. Germline CDR1 is MDHEN and CDR2 is SYDVKM. Trimming pared 6 bases from V and 6 bases from J, leaving 11 bases between. CDR3 protein: CASRGPLDGYTF. For the CDR3, the DNA is TGTGCCAGCAGGGGGCCGTTAGATGGCTACACCTTC.

The chain couples TRBV10-3 to TRBJ2-3; D ambiguous. Deletions cut 2 bases from V and 0 bases from J, with 6 bases between. Germline V gene sequence: CDR1 ENHRY, CDR2 SYGVKD. The CDR3 spans 14 residues. CDR3 sequence: CAISEAASTDTQYF. The CDR3 DNA follows: TGTGCCATCAGTGAGGCAGCGAGCACAGATACGCAGTATTTT.

The chain has TRBV28 and TRBJ2-3; D is possibly TRBD2 (6 bases). V was shortened by 3 bases and J by 2 bases, with 12 bases between the two germline ends. The germline V gene has CDR1 MDHEN and CDR2 SYDVKM. The CDR3 is 15 amino acids. The CDR3 DNA sequence: TGTGCCAGCAGTTTTAGCGGTCCGCTCACAGATACGCAGTATTTT. Translating gives CASSFSGPLTDTQYF.

The rearrangement uses TRBV7-6 and TRBJ2-1; a possible D gene is TRBD1 (6 bases). V lost 5 bases and J 11 bases, leaving 19 bases between the germline ends. The CDR3 extends over 14 amino acids. Per the germline V gene, CDR1 is SGHVS and CDR2 is FNYEAQ. CDR3 loop: CASSPRYREVKQFF. Here the CDR3 DNA reads TGTGCCAGCAGCCCTCGTTACAGGGAAGTTAAGCAGTTCTTC.

The chain links TRBV7-3 to TRBJ2-2; 9 nucleotides agree with TRBD2. In germline, CDR1 is SGHTA, CDR2 FQGTGA. Unmatched junction bases numbered 6, after V lost 5 bases and J lost 5 bases. The CDR3 contains 15 residues. The CDR3 loop reads CASSRSTSGTGELFF. The CDR3 region has the DNA TGTGCCAGCAGCCGGTCGACTAGCGGAACCGGGGAGCTGTTTTTT.

The rearrangement uses TRBV14 and TRBJ1-3, with a tentative D call TRBD1 (5 bases). V was clipped by 4 bases and J by 0 bases, with 19 bases between them. The V gene's germline CDR1 is SGHDN and CDR2 FVKESK. The CDR3 loop spans 18 amino acids. The CDR3 coding sequence is TGTGCCAGCAGCCGGAACCTGGGGGGGACTTTCTCTGGAAACACCATATATTTT. As protein: CASSRNLGGTFSGNTIYF.

The rearrangement joins TRBV19 to TRBJ1-3, with 7 bases that match TRBD1. V shed 5 bases, J shed 2 bases, and the junction held 12 bases outside the gene matches. Germline V gene sequence: CDR1 LNHDA, CDR2 SQIVND (reference sequence). CDR3 length: 17 residues. The CDR3 nucleotides read TGTGCCAGTAGTCCTCAGACAGGGTTAGTCGCTGGAAACACCATATATTTT. It encodes CASSPQTGLVAGNTIYF.

Here the CDR3 reads CASKGVRETQYF. For the CDR3, the DNA is TGTGCCTCCAAGGGGGTTCGGGAGACCCAGTACTTC. The chain couples TRBV7-6 to TRBJ2-5; tentative D call: TRBD1 (6 bases). The CDR3 totals 12 residues. V lost 11 bases, J lost 5 bases, and 15 bases lay in between. Germline V CDR1 and CDR2: SGHVS, FNYEAQ.

This chain joins TRBV19 and TRBJ2-7, with 7 bases aligning to TRBD1. From germline, CDR1 is LNHDA and CDR2 SQIVND (reference sequence). CDR3 size: 12 residues. The V segment lost 5 bases and the J segment 5 bases; nucleotides outside the gene matches: 3. CDR3 nucleotides: TGTGCCAGTAGTGGACAGGCCCACGAGCAGTACTTC. Protein product: CASSGQAHEQYF.

This clone was seen just once. The gene calls are TRBV6-5 and TRBJ2-7; possibly TRBD2 for D (6 bases). V gave up 0 bases and J gave up 0 bases, with 9 bases separating them. This CDR3 has 15 amino acids. In germline, CDR1 is MNHEY, CDR2 SVGAGI. CDR3 loop: CASSYSRGSSYEQYF. In DNA, the CDR3 is TGTGCCAGCAGTTACTCGCGGGGAAGCTCCTACGAGCAGTACTTC.

The V call is TRBV15, the J call TRBJ2-6; 8 bases match TRBD1. Unmatched junction bases numbered 12, after V lost 5 bases and J lost 0 bases. The CDR3 length is 19 residues. In germline, CDR1 is LNHNV, CDR2 YYDKDF (reference sequence). The CDR3 sequence: CATSSKQGVLGSGANVLTF. The DNA of the CDR3 is TGTGCCACCAGCTCGAAACAGGGGGTTCTGGGCTCTGGGGCCAACGTCCTGACTTTC.

The chain joins TRBV5-1 to TRBJ2-3; tentative D call: TRBD2 (6 bases). V lost 3 bases to trimming and J lost 4 bases, with 6 bases between them. The germline V gene encodes CDR1 SGHRS and CDR2 YFSETQ. The CDR3 contains 12 residues. CDR3 sequence: CASSWEADTQYF. The DNA of the CDR3 is TGCGCCAGCAGCTGGGAGGCAGATACGCAGTATTTT.

The rearrangement uses TRBV7-2 and TRBJ2-3; TRBD2 agrees at 7 bases. This CDR3 is built from 15 residues. Germline lookup yields CDR1 SGHTA and CDR2 FQGNSA. J was trimmed by 0 bases and V by 8 bases; bases with no gene match: 8. DNA for the CDR3: TGTGCCAGCTCACGGGGGGTTCGAAGCACAGATACGCAGTATTTT. Amino acids: CASSRGVRSTDTQYF.

V usage is TRBV28 and J usage is TRBJ1-5, with D possibly being TRBD1 (6 bases). The CDR3 has 14 amino acids. In germline, CDR1 is MDHEN, CDR2 SYDVKM. V lost 6 bases, J lost 4 bases, and 13 bases lay in between. The CDR3 loop reads CASSFAGVNQPQHF. The CDR3 DNA is TGTGCCAGCAGCTTCGCAGGGGTAAATCAGCCCCAGCATTTT.

The chain has TRBV5-1 and TRBJ2-7, with D perhaps TRBD1 (5 bases). Germline loops: CDR1 SGHRS, CDR2 YFSETQ. V lost 3 bases and J 3 bases, leaving 7 bases between the germline ends. The CDR3 has 12 residues. CDR3 protein: CASSSGNYEQYF. The CDR3 coding sequence is TGCGCCAGCAGCTCAGGGAACTACGAGCAGTACTTC.

The chain links TRBV5-1 to TRBJ1-2, with TRBD1 identical over 7 bases. V was clipped by 4 bases and J by 10 bases; unmatched bases: 13. The CDR3 spans 14 residues. In germline, CDR1 is SGHRS, CDR2 YFSETQ. The CDR3 spells CASSLRQGLWSYTF. The CDR3 nucleotides are TGCGCCAGCAGCCTAAGACAGGGCCTCTGGTCCTACACCTTC.

The V gene is TRBV7-9, the J gene TRBJ1-1; 9 nucleotides align to TRBD1. Germline V lookup: CDR1 SEHNR, CDR2 FQNEAQ (reference sequence). The junction had 7 bases not matched to a gene; V was cut back by 1 base and J by 1 base. CDR3 length: 17 residues. The CDR3 protein is CASSLDTGQGSNTEAFF. The CDR3 nucleotides are TGTGCCAGCAGCTTAGATACGGGACAGGGTTCGAACACTGAAGCTTTCTTT. Based on the CDR3 plus reference TRBV7-9 and TRBJ1-1, the full variable domain is DTGVSQNPRHKITKRGQNVTFRCDPISEHNRLYWYRQTLGQGPEFLTYFQNEAQLEKSRLLSDRFSAERPKGSFSTLEIQRTEQGDSAMYLCASSLDTGQGSNTEAFFGQGTRLTVV.

The chain combines TRBV4-2 with TRBJ2-2, with TRBD2 identical over 10 bases. This CDR3 is built from 17 residues. Per the germline V gene, CDR1 is LGHNA and CDR2 is YNFKEQ. Trimming at V came to 0 bases and at J to 4 bases, leaving 5 bases not matched to a gene. The CDR3 here is CASSQDPSGSFTGELFF. CDR3 sequence (DNA): TGTGCCAGCAGCCAAGATCCTAGCGGGAGCTTCACCGGGGAGCTGTTTTTT.

This clone was observed a single time. The chain is built from TRBV7-6 and TRBJ2-5; perhaps TRBD2 as D (6 bases). This CDR3 has 13 residues. Trimming took off 5 bases at V and 2 bases at J, with 9 bases between the two ends. Germline lookup yields CDR1 SGHVS and CDR2 FNYEAQ. The CDR3 DNA follows: TGTGCCAGCAGCAGGAGGGGACAAGAGACCCAGTACTTC. Encoded protein: CASSRRGQETQYF.

This clone has a handful of counts. The CDR3, as DNA: TGTGCCTGGAGTGTCTCACAGCGGGCGTACACCTTC. Translating it yields CAWSVSQRAYTF. The chain combines TRBV30 with TRBJ1-2; no clear D. Germline V gives CDR1 GTSNPN, CDR2 SVGIG (reference sequence). The V end was cut by 0 bases, the J end by 11 bases, with 13 bases between. This CDR3 is built from 12 residues.

This clone has only a few counts. The CDR3 reads CASSSMTGGRAGEQYF. The CDR3 nucleotides are TGTGCCAGCAGTTCCATGACTGGCGGGAGGGCCGGCGAGCAGTACTTC. The chain links TRBV6-6 to TRBJ2-7; 9 nucleotides align to TRBD2. V lost 4 bases to trimming and J lost 6 bases; unmatched junction nucleotides: 13. The CDR3 has 16 residues. The germline V gene has CDR1 MNHNY and CDR2 SVGAGI (reference sequence).

This sequence joins TRBV11-3 and TRBJ1-1; D ambiguous. The CDR3 consists of 12 residues. V lost 3 bases and J lost 2, with 4 bases in between. Germline values: CDR1 SGHNT, CDR2 YENEEA. The CDR3 bases are TGTGCCAGCAGCTTCTCCAACACTGAAGCTTTCTTT. As protein: CASSFSNTEAFF.

This clone was detected once. The chain employs TRBV24-1 and TRBJ2-1; TRBD1 matches at 9 bases. This CDR3 comprises 16 residues. Unmatched junction bases numbered 8, after V lost 4 bases and J lost 5 bases. CDR1 KGHDR and CDR2 SFDVKD come from the germline V gene. The CDR3 is CATSEGGTGYNNEQFF. CDR3 bases: TGTGCCACCAGTGAAGGGGGGACAGGGTACAACAATGAGCAGTTCTTC.

This chain joins TRBV7-9 and TRBJ2-7, with 9 bases matching TRBD1. With 8 bases clipped from V and 5 bases from J, the junction kept 7 bases outside the gene matches. The CDR3 runs to 13 residues. Germline V lookup: CDR1 SEHNR, CDR2 FQNEAQ (reference sequence). CDR3 loop: CASGTGRGHEQYF. CDR3 nucleotide sequence: TGTGCCAGCGGGACAGGGAGGGGCCACGAGCAGTACTTC.

The chain joins TRBV9 to TRBJ1-5, with TRBD1 identical over 10 bases. The junction had 7 bases not matched to a gene; V was cut back by 4 bases and J by 3 bases. There are 16 residues in the CDR3. CDR1 and CDR2 (germline): SGDLS, YYNGEE. The chain's CDR3 is CASSPRDRGDNQPQHF. DNA for the CDR3: TGTGCCAGCAGCCCCCGGGACAGGGGCGACAATCAGCCCCAGCATTTT.

This clone was observed a few times. The chain is built from TRBV6-2 or TRBV6-3 and TRBJ1-2; D gene uncertain. Trimming cost V 1 base and J 8 bases, with 11 bases left between them. Germline-derived CDR1 and CDR2 are MNHEY and SVGEGT. This CDR3 contains 13 residues. This CDR3 is CASSYLNGGGYTF. CDR3 nucleotide sequence: TGTGCCAGCAGTTACTTAAACGGAGGCGGCTACACCTTC.

This clone was observed once. Written as DNA, the CDR3 is TGTGCCAGCAGTCTGGGACAGGGGGACAATGAGCAGTTCTTC. Translating gives CASSLGQGDNEQFF. The V gene is TRBV11-2, the J gene TRBJ2-1, with 11 bases lining up with TRBD1. Germline CDR1 and CDR2: SGHAT and FQNNGV. Trimming took 6 bases from V and 5 from J; bases not matched to a gene: 3. This CDR3 region has 14 residues.

The chain joins TRBV9 to TRBJ1-6; TRBD1 aligns across 7 bases. Germline V CDR1 and CDR2: SGDLS, YYNGEE. Trimming removed 6 bases from V and 3 bases from J; junction bases left unmatched: 3. This CDR3 has 14 residues. Written as DNA, the CDR3 is TGTGCCAGCAAGAGGGACAGCTATAATTCACCCCTCCACTTT. It is translated as CASKRDSYNSPLHF.

This clone has a single count. The chain recombines TRBV6-5 with TRBJ1-1; 7 bases line up with TRBD1. V lost 5 bases, J lost 2 bases, and 8 bases stayed unmatched. CDR3 length: 15 amino acids. Germline V gives CDR1 MNHEY, CDR2 SVGAGI. Here the CDR3 DNA reads TGTGCCAGCAGTCACAGGGGTTCGGGCAACACTGAAGCTTTCTTT. Protein product: CASSHRGSGNTEAFF.

The V call is TRBV5-1, the J call TRBJ1-1; 9 nucleotides agree with TRBD1. CDR1 and CDR2 (germline): SGHRS, YFSETQ. V shed 4 bases and J 7 bases; nucleotides not matched to a gene: 8. This CDR3 is 14 amino acids long. CDR3 sequence: CASSIGQGNREAFF. CDR3 bases: TGCGCCAGCAGCATTGGACAGGGGAACCGTGAAGCTTTCTTT.